These T cell receptor beta chains were read from a single sample in a study of blood T cell repertoires in COVID-19. Assay: immunoSEQ multiplex PCR; the TCRdb copy retains only in-frame clones and omits some. The data show 50,000 to 55,000 clones, around nine tenths seen once. Sample: peripheral blood. The receptors derive from a man between 45 and 60 years old with acute or convalescent COVID-19. The CDR3 runs from the conserved cysteine through the conserved F or W. The D gene is left open where the match is weak. Not all rows give a size; the values are once, few, many and, for expanded clones, a class.

-	TRBD2	TRBJ2-7	TRBV5-4	CASSFGTSYEQYF	TGTGCCAGCAGCTTTGGGACTAGCTACGAGCAGTACTTC
-	TRBD1	TRBJ1-2	TRBV2	CASTPPTGSNYGYTF	TGTGCCAGCACTCCCCCGACAGGGTCCAACTATGGCTACACCTTC
-	TRBD2	TRBJ2-1	TRBV11-2	CASSLGLADHNEQFF	TGTGCCAGCAGCTTAGGACTAGCGGACCACAATGAGCAGTTCTTC
-	TRBD2	TRBJ2-5	TRBV7-7	CATSAAGAGETQYF	TGTGCTACCTCGGCGGCGGGAGCGGGGGAGACCCAGTACTTC
-	TRBD1	TRBJ1-2	TRBV6-6	CASSWDRYYGYTF	TGTGCCAGCAGCTGGGACAGATACTATGGCTACACCTTC
-	TRBD2	TRBJ2-5	TRBV19	CASSTTGTSIETQYF	TGTGCCAGTAGTACCACCGGGACTAGCATAGAGACCCAGTACTTC
-	TRBD1	TRBJ2-5	TRBV5-1	CASSFSGGAETQYF	TGCGCCAGCAGCTTTTCAGGGGGCGCGGAGACCCAGTACTTC
-	TRBD1	TRBJ1-2	TRBV5-6	CASSWTGDYGYTF	TGTGCCAGCAGCTGGACAGGGGACTATGGCTACACCTTC
-	TRBD1	TRBJ1-5	TRBV2	CASSPGQVINQPQHF	TGTGCCAGCAGTCCGGGACAGGTCATCAATCAGCCCCAGCATTTT
-	-	TRBJ2-5	TRBV5-1	CASSLAGGAGETQYF	TGCGCCAGCAGCTTGGCTGGTGGGGCAGGAGAGACCCAGTACTTC
few	-	TRBJ2-1	TRBV5-8	CASSLGTAEINEQFF	TGTGCCAGCAGTCTCGGGACTGCAGAAATTAATGAGCAGTTCTTC
-	TRBD2	TRBJ2-2	TRBV2	CASSGLALNTGELFF	TGTGCCAGCAGTGGACTAGCGCTAAACACCGGGGAGCTGTTTTTT
-	-	TRBJ1-1	TRBV11-3	CASSPFQGRSNTEAFF	TGTGCCAGCAGCCCATTTCAGGGAAGGAGCAACACTGAAGCTTTCTTT
-	TRBD2	TRBJ2-5	TRBV4-1	CASSRDLTGTTLIETQYF	TGCGCCAGCAGCCGAGACCTAACCGGGACTACCCTAATCGAGACCCAGTACTTC
-	TRBD1	TRBJ1-5	TRBV27	CASSPGTGNQPQHF	TGTGCCAGCAGCCCAGGGACAGGGAACCAGCCCCAGCATTTT
once	-	TRBJ1-2	TRBV6-5	CASSYSGGTDYGYTF	TGTGCCAGCAGTTACTCGGGAGGGACGGACTATGGCTACACCTTC
-	-	TRBJ2-1	TRBV7-3	CASSYLSGGLLFF	TGTGCCAGCAGCTATTTGAGTGGAGGGCTACTTTTCTTC
-	-	TRBJ1-5	TRBV19	CASSIVKDSLVRPNQPQHF	TGTGCCAGTAGTATTGTGAAGGACAGCCTCGTGCGACCCAATCAGCCCCAGCATTTT
-	-	TRBJ1-1	TRBV7-6	CASSLPYGNTEAFF	TGTGCCAGCAGCTTACCCTATGGGAACACTGAAGCTTTCTTT
-	-	TRBJ2-2	TRBV5-1	CASSFEDNTGELFF	TGCGCCAGCAGCTTTGAGGATAACACCGGGGAGCTGTTTTTT
-	-	TRBJ1-6	TRBV5-1	CASSLSTGQNNSPLHF	TGCGCCAGCAGCTTGTCTACAGGACAGAATAATTCACCCCTCCACTTT
-	TRBD2	TRBJ2-5	TRBV4-2	CASSQDRGGGVIGQQETQYF	TGTGCCAGCAGCCAAGATCGGGGCGGGGGGGTCATCGGGCAGCAAGAGACCCAGTACTTC
-	-	TRBJ1-4	TRBV3-1/TRBV3-2	CASSQGSGAEEKLFF	TGTGCCAGCAGCCAAGGGTCAGGGGCTGAAGAAAAACTGTTTTTT
-	-	TRBJ1-5	TRBV18	CASSPPGGVSGQPQHF	TGTGCCAGCTCACCACCGGGGGGGGTGAGCGGTCAGCCCCAGCATTTT
-	-	TRBJ2-3	TRBV30	CALDYYSTDTQYF	TGTGCCTTGGACTATTATTCAACAGATACGCAGTATTTT
-	TRBD1	TRBJ1-5	TRBV6-5	CASRSTGGGNQPQHF	TGTGCCAGCAGATCTACAGGGGGAGGCAATCAGCCCCAGCATTTT
-	TRBD1	TRBJ2-2	TRBV7-9	CASNGRQGHTGELFF	TGTGCCAGCAATGGCCGACAGGGTCACACCGGGGAGCTGTTTTTT
-	TRBD1	TRBJ1-5	TRBV20-1	CSASSGQAWHF	TGCAGTGCTAGTTCAGGACAGGCTTGGCATTTT
-	-	TRBJ1-4	TRBV9	CASSASPATNEKLFF	TGTGCCAGCAGCGCTTCCCCAGCAACTAATGAAAAACTGTTTTTT
-	-	TRBJ2-7	TRBV14	CASSQGLTEPYEQYF	TGTGCCAGCAGCCAAGGGCTGACAGAACCCTACGAGCAGTACTTC
-	-	TRBJ1-1	TRBV7-3	CASSPRGGLTEAFF	TGTGCCAGCAGCCCGCGGGGAGGGTTGACTGAAGCTTTCTTT
-	TRBD1	TRBJ1-2	TRBV12-3/TRBV12-4	CASRRTGSPGYTF	TGTGCCAGCAGGCGGACAGGGAGTCCTGGCTACACCTTC
-	-	TRBJ2-4	TRBV12-3/TRBV12-4	CASSSEERIIQYF	TGTGCCAGCAGTTCGGAGGAGAGGATCATTCAGTACTTC
-	-	TRBJ2-7	TRBV6-5	CASSFVALAVHEQYF	TGTGCCAGCAGTTTCGTCGCCCTGGCGGTTCACGAGCAGTACTTC
-	TRBD1	TRBJ1-5	TRBV6-5	CASSQGQGRQPQHF	TGTGCCAGCAGTCAGGGACAGGGTAGACAGCCCCAGCATTTT
-	-	TRBJ2-2	TRBV6-5	CASSSGAGELFF	TGTGCCAGCAGTTCAGGGGCCGGGGAGCTGTTTTTT
-	TRBD2	TRBJ2-7	TRBV3-1/TRBV3-2	CASNSGGRSSEQYF	TGTGCCAGCAATAGCGGGGGCAGGAGTTCCGAGCAGTACTTC
-	-	TRBJ2-7	TRBV25-1	CASQQTPSYEQYF	TGTGCCAGCCAACAGACACCTTCCTACGAGCAGTACTTC
-	TRBD1	TRBJ1-4	TRBV10-1	CASRERRQGGLNEKLFF	TGCGCCAGCAGGGAGAGAAGACAGGGGGGGCTTAATGAAAAACTGTTTTTT